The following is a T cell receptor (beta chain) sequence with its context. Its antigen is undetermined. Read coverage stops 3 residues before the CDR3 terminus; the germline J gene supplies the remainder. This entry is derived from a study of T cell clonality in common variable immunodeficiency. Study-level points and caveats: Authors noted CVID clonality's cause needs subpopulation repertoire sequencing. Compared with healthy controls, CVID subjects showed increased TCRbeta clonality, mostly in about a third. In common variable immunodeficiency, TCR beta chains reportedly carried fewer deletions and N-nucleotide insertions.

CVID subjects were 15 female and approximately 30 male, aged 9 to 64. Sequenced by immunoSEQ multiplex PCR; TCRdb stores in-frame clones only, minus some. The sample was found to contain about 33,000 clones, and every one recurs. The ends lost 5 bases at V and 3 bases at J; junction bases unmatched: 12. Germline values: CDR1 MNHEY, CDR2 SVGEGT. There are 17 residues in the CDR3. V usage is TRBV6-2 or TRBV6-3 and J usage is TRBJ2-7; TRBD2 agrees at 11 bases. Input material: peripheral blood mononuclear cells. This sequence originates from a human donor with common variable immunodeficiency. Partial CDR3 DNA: TGTGCCAGCAGTACGGTCAGCGGGACTAGCGGTGTCTACGAG. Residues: CASSTVSGTSGVYE. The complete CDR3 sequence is CASSTVSGTSGVYEQYF.